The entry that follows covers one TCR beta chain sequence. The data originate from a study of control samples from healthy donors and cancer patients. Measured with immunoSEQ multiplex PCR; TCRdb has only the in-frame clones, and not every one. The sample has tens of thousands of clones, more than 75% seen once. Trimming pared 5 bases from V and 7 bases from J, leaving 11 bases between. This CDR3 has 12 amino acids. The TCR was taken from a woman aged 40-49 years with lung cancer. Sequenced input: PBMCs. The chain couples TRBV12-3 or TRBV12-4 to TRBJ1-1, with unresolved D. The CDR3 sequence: CASSPDSGEAFF. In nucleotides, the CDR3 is TGTGCCAGCAGTCCAGATAGCGGTGAAGCTTTCTTT.